A single T cell receptor (beta chain) is shown here with its context. This record comes from a study of shared clonotypes between healthy human individuals. Turning to the study itself: The study enrolled a couple of women and three men aged 18 to 49.

The germline CDR1 and CDR2 sequences are SGHDT and YYEEEE. V shed 3 bases and J shed 1 base, with 16 bases lying between them. This CDR3 comprises 16 residues. Assay used: immunoSEQ multiplex PCR; TCRdb lists only in-frame clones, some missing. Altogether more than 500,000 clones are present, around 95% being singletons, with the ten largest covering 0.095% to 0.14%. Naive CD8 isolation took CD45RO-negative cells positively selected for CCR7 and excluded terminally differentiated effector memory CD45RA+ cells. Sequenced sample: naive CD8+ T cells sorted from blood. This TCR derives from a woman in her twenties or thirties in good health. The chain is built from TRBV5-6 and TRBJ1-2, with D tentatively TRBD1 (6 bases). Here the CDR3 reads CASSSGQTTINYGYTF. Written as DNA, the CDR3 is TGTGCCAGCAGCTCCGGACAGACAACTATTAACTATGGCTACACCTTC.